Below, 21 T cell receptor beta chains from the same sample are listed, as sequenced in a study of CD8 T cells in Susac syndrome. Random hexamers primed reverse transcription of 0.5 to 1 ug RNA. TCRdb re-derived calls from the immunoSEQ multiplex PCR reads in MiXCR, one entry per CDR3 protein. Among about 120,000 distinct CDR3 sequences, about 93% were seen once, and the ten largest hold about 0.28%. Specimen: CD8+ T cells from PBMCs. These receptors originate from a human donor with Susac syndrome.

This chain uses TRBV2 with TRBJ2-3; no definite D call. CDR1 SNHLY and CDR2 FYNNEI come from the germline V gene. The CDR3 length is 14 residues. Trimming removed 2 bases from V and 0 bases from J, with 6 bases in between. CDR3 residues: CASSEFPSTDTQYF. CDR3 DNA sequence: TGTGCCAGCAGTGAATTTCCTAGCACAGATACGCAGTATTTT.

The gene calls are TRBV29-1 and TRBJ2-6; TRBD1 might be the D (5 bases). Between the trimmed V and J ends, which lost 2 bases and 1 base, there was a span of 6 bases. Germline CDR1 and CDR2: SQVTM and ANQGSEA. The CDR3 length is 14 residues. The CDR3, as DNA: TGCAGCGTTGAATCAGGGTCTGGGGCCAACGTCCTGACTTTC. Residues: CSVESGSGANVLTF.

The rearrangement uses TRBV13 and TRBJ2-3, with 14 bases matching TRBD2. Per germline, CDR1 PRHDT and CDR2 FYEKMQ (reference sequence). The CDR3 length is 16 residues. J was trimmed by 9 bases and V by 5 bases; bases with no gene match: 10. This chain's CDR3 is CASSPLTSGGAGTQYF. The CDR3 DNA reads as TGTGCCAGCAGCCCCCTGACTAGCGGGGGGGCCGGCACGCAGTATTTT.

The rearrangement links TRBV11-2 to TRBJ2-1; maybe TRBD2 (6 bases). Germline values: CDR1 SGHAT, CDR2 FQNNGV. The V end lost 0 bases, the J end lost 8 bases, and 11 bases lay between the germline ends. There are 14 residues in the CDR3. For the CDR3, the DNA is TGTGCCAGCAGCTTAGATCGCGGAGGGTATGAGCAGTTCTTC. Its protein is CASSLDRGGYEQFF.

The rearrangement links TRBV3-1 to TRBJ1-1, with D unresolved. Germline V gene sequence: CDR1 LGHDT, CDR2 YNNKEL (reference sequence). V shed 4 bases and J shed 3 bases, with 9 bases lying between them. There are 13 residues in the CDR3. In DNA, the CDR3 is TGTGCCAGCAGCCTTAACGGGGACACTGAAGCTTTCTTT. It yields the protein CASSLNGDTEAFF.

The V and J genes are TRBV13 and TRBJ2-3; TRBD2 might be the D (5 bases). The CDR3 is made up of 14 amino acids. V lost 5 bases and J lost 1, with 10 bases in between. CDR1 is PRHDT and CDR2 is FYEKMQ in the germline V gene (reference sequence). CDR3: CASSPSEGTDTQYF. For the CDR3, the DNA is TGTGCCAGCAGCCCCTCGGAGGGCACAGATACGCAGTATTTT. The full variable domain, its missing parts supplied by reference TRBV13 and TRBJ2-3, is AAGVIQSPRHLIKEKRETATLKCYPIPRHDTVYWYQQGPGQDPQFLISFYEKMQSDKGSIPDRFSAQQFSDYHSELNMSSLELGDSALYFCASSPSEGTDTQYFGPGTRLTVL.

J is TRBJ2-1 and V is TRBV7-8; a weak D match, TRBD2 (5 bases). CDR1 is SGHVS and CDR2 is FQNEAQ in the germline V gene. This CDR3 region has 16 residues. Between the trimmed V and J ends, which lost 1 base and 0 bases, there was a span of 10 bases. The CDR3 DNA sequence: TGTGCCAGCAGCTTAGATGCGGGTCCCTCCTACAATGAGCAGTTCTTC. It codes for CASSLDAGPSYNEQFF. The variable domain in full, completed from reference TRBV7-8 and TRBJ2-1, reads GAGVSQSPRYKVAKRGQDVALRCDPISGHVSLFWYQQALGQGPEFLTYFQNEAQLDKSGLPSDRFFAERPEGSVSTLKIQRTQQEDSAVYLCASSLDAGPSYNEQFFGPGTRLTVL.

This clonotype showed up just once. The V and J genes are TRBV3-1 and TRBJ1-4, with unresolved D. Germline V CDR1 and CDR2: LGHDT, YNNKEL (reference sequence). CDR3 size: 14 residues. Deletions cut 3 bases from V and 6 bases from J, with 11 bases between. The CDR3 region is CASSQDGRDEKLFF. Written as DNA, the CDR3 is TGTGCCAGCAGCCAGGACGGGAGGGATGAAAAACTGTTTTTT.

The V call is TRBV7-6, the J call TRBJ2-7; D gene ambiguous. Germline CDR1 SGHVS, CDR2 FNYEAQ. The CDR3 has 12 amino acids. Deletions cut 5 bases from V and 6 bases from J, with 11 bases between. The CDR3, as DNA: TGTGCCAGCAGCCCCCGCGCCTCCGAGCAGTACTTC. Residues: CASSPRASEQYF. Looking up the rest from reference TRBV7-6 and TRBJ2-7 gives the full variable domain: GAGVSQSPRYKVTKRGQDVALRCDPISGHVSLYWYRQALGQGPEFLTYFNYEAQQDKSGLPNDRFSAERPEGSISTLTIQRTEQRDSAMYRCASSPRASEQYFGPGTRLTVT.

The V and J genes are TRBV20-1 and TRBJ2-7; D unclear. V was cut by 6 bases and J by 0 bases, with 9 bases left in between. Germline lookup yields CDR1 DFQATT and CDR2 SNEGSKA (reference sequence). The CDR3 has 12 residues. The CDR3 bases are TGCAGTGCGGCGAGGTCCTCCTACGAGCAGTACTTC. Amino acid sequence: CSAARSSYEQYF.

The chain is built from TRBV25-1 and TRBJ2-7, with TRBD2 matching over 8 bases. The CDR3 loop spans 14 amino acids. The germline V gene has CDR1 MGHDK and CDR2 SYGVNS. V shed 4 bases, J shed 4 bases, and the junction held 6 bases outside the gene matches. CDR3 sequence reads: CASSAAGEMYEQYF. CDR3 coding DNA: TGTGCCAGCAGTGCAGCGGGGGAGATGTACGAGCAGTACTTC.

This chain connects TRBV13 to TRBJ2-3; 7 positions match TRBD1. The CDR3 runs 15 residues. V dropped 4 bases and J dropped 5; count of bases not matched to a gene: 9. The germline gives CDR1 PRHDT, CDR2 FYEKMQ (reference sequence). CDR3 residues: CASSSPDRVVDTQYF. CDR3 nucleotide sequence: TGTGCCAGCAGCTCCCCCGACAGGGTAGTAGATACGCAGTATTTT.

The chain combines TRBV12-3 or TRBV12-4 with TRBJ2-5, with 7 bases lining up with TRBD2. This CDR3 contains 15 residues. Trimming cost V 5 bases and J 2 bases; bases outside gene matches: 8. CDR3: CASSPSGTTQETQYF. The CDR3 DNA sequence: TGTGCCAGCAGTCCGTCCGGGACTACTCAAGAGACCCAGTACTTC.

In DNA, the CDR3 is TGCAGCGTTGAAGATGACCAGACGTTGGTTGGCTACACCTTC. The encoded protein is CSVEDDQTLVGYTF. The rearrangement links TRBV29-1 to TRBJ1-2; the D is unclear. This CDR3 is built from 14 residues. Germline CDR1 SQVTM, CDR2 ANQGSEA. V was cut by 0 bases and J by 7 bases, with 15 bases left in between.

The chain couples TRBV29-1 to TRBJ2-7; 8 nucleotides line up with TRBD1. CDR3 length equals 14 residues. J gave up 7 bases and V 6 bases, and 14 bases lay outside the gene matches. Germline V CDR1 and CDR2: SQVTM, ANQGSEA. The CDR3 protein is CSVERGSQGAEQYF. The CDR3 DNA reads TGCAGCGTGGAGAGGGGTAGCCAGGGGGCAGAGCAGTACTTC.

This rearrangement joins TRBV20-1 to TRBJ1-6; 9 bases are shared with TRBD1. The V gene end was trimmed by 4 bases and the J gene end by 6 bases; junction bases not matched to a gene: 10. The CDR3 loop spans 16 amino acids. The germline V gene encodes CDR1 DFQATT and CDR2 SNEGSKA (reference sequence). As DNA, the CDR3 is TGCAGTGCTATTGCTGGGGGACAGGGCAGTAATTCACCCCTCCACTTT. It is translated as CSAIAGGQGSNSPLHF.

CDR3 amino acids: CSVRGYNSPLHF. The DNA of the CDR3 is TGCAGTGTTAGGGGGTATAATTCACCCCTCCACTTT. The rearrangement joins TRBV20-1 to TRBJ1-6; D might be TRBD1 (6 bases). V lost 7 bases, J lost 4 bases, and 8 bases lay in between. CDR1 and CDR2 from the germline V gene are DFQATT and SNEGSKA (reference sequence). CDR3 length: 12 amino acids.

This clonotype was observed a single time. The rearrangement joins TRBV7-9 to TRBJ1-1; tentative D call: TRBD1 (5 bases). Trimming pared 1 base from V and 4 bases from J, leaving 13 bases between. CDR3 size: 15 residues. Germline V gene data show CDR1 as SEHNR and CDR2 as FQNEAQ (reference sequence). CDR3 amino acids: CASSLVQGFGTEAFF. The CDR3 DNA sequence: TGTGCCAGCAGCTTAGTTCAGGGTTTCGGCACTGAAGCTTTCTTT.

The V call is TRBV6-1, the J call TRBJ1-2; D gene uncertain. The V end lost 1 base, the J end lost 2 bases, and 17 bases lay between the germline ends. The CDR3 length is 17 residues. Germline values: CDR1 MNHNS, CDR2 SASEGT. The CDR3 DNA follows: TGTGCCAGCAGTGAAGGGGGTTACAGACTAACCAACTATGGCTACACCTTC. This sequence encodes CASSEGGYRLTNYGYTF.

The chain employs TRBV29-1 and TRBJ1-1; D call uncertain. Looked up from germline, CDR1 is SQVTM and CDR2 is ANQGSEA. This CDR3 comprises 18 residues. Trimming cost V 2 bases and J 3 bases, with 25 bases left between them. CDR3 nucleotide sequence: TGCAGCGTTGAATCTCGATCGAGGGTCCCGATGAGCGACACTGAAGCTTTCTTT. Protein product: CSVESRSRVPMSDTEAFF.

The chain uses TRBV9 and TRBJ2-3; D perhaps matches TRBD1 (6 bases). V lost 3 bases to trimming and J lost 1 base, with 12 bases between them. Germline values: CDR1 SGDLS, CDR2 YYNGEE. CDR3 length: 15 amino acids. CDR3 sequence: CASSAYKGGTDTQYF. CDR3 DNA: TGTGCCAGCAGCGCGTACAAGGGGGGCACAGATACGCAGTATTTT.